Listed below are T cell receptor beta chains from one sample, sequenced in a study of T cells in Graves' hyperthyroidism and ophthalmopathy. MiXCR, applied by TCRdb to the multiplex PCR reads, yields one record per CDR3 protein. The sample lists about 570,000 distinct CDR3 sequences, around 15% occurring once. Sequencing input: blood. Receptors originate from a woman in her thirties or forties with Graves' hyperthyroidism. CDR3s include the opening cysteine and the closing phenylalanine or tryptophan. Each record gives: D gene, clone size, J gene, V gene, CDR3 protein, CDR3 DNA. D genes are given only for firm matches. Clone size is shown for a subset of rows, as once, few, many or a class of expanded clone.

d_gene: .
abundance: many
j_gene: TRBJ2-5
v_gene: TRBV12-3/TRBV12-4
CDR3aa: CASRELGDQETQYF
CDR3nt: TGTGCCAGCAGGGAGCTGGGGGATCAAGAGACCCAGTACTTC

d_gene: TRBD1
abundance: .
j_gene: TRBJ1-5
v_gene: TRBV6-1
CDR3aa: CASRMGQGSNQPQHF
CDR3nt: TGTGCCAGCAGAATGGGACAGGGAAGCAATCAGCCCCAGCATTTT

d_gene: .
abundance: few
j_gene: TRBJ1-2
v_gene: TRBV12-3/TRBV12-4
CDR3aa: CASSPDRNNYGYTF
CDR3nt: TGTGCCAGCAGTCCAGACAGAAACAACTATGGCTACACCTTC

d_gene: .
abundance: many
j_gene: TRBJ2-2
v_gene: TRBV28
CDR3aa: CASSLFTTGELFF
CDR3nt: TGTGCCAGCAGTTTATTCACCACCGGGGAGCTGTTTTTT

d_gene: .
abundance: many
j_gene: TRBJ1-1
v_gene: TRBV12-3/TRBV12-4
CDR3aa: CASSFKEMNTEAFF
CDR3nt: TGTGCCAGCAGTTTTAAAGAAATGAACACTGAAGCTTTCTTT

d_gene: TRBD1
abundance: many
j_gene: TRBJ1-2
v_gene: TRBV2
CDR3aa: CASSSRGDYGYTF
CDR3nt: TGTGCCAGCAGTTCCAGGGGGGACTATGGCTACACCTTC

d_gene: .
abundance: few
j_gene: TRBJ1-3
v_gene: TRBV20-1
CDR3aa: CSARLGSSGNTIYF
CDR3nt: TGCAGTGCTAGATTGGGGTCCTCTGGAAACACCATATATTTT

d_gene: .
abundance: many
j_gene: TRBJ1-1
v_gene: TRBV30
CDR3aa: CAWSGMNTEAFF
CDR3nt: TGTGCCTGGAGTGGAATGAACACTGAAGCTTTCTTT

d_gene: .
abundance: many
j_gene: TRBJ2-6
v_gene: TRBV13
CDR3aa: CASSLLTGTSGANVLTF
CDR3nt: TGTGCCAGCAGCTTATTGACAGGCACCTCTGGGGCCAACGTCCTGACTTTC

d_gene: .
abundance: few
j_gene: TRBJ2-4
v_gene: TRBV27
CDR3aa: CASSYSWAGIQYF
CDR3nt: TGTGCCAGCAGTTACTCGTGGGCCGGTATTCAGTACTTC

d_gene: .
abundance: .
j_gene: TRBJ2-5
v_gene: TRBV19
CDR3aa: CASTPNEAAQETQYF
CDR3nt: TGTGCCAGTACCCCCAATGAAGCGGCACAAGAGACCCAGTACTTC

d_gene: .
abundance: few
j_gene: TRBJ2-5
v_gene: TRBV20-1
CDR3aa: CSALDYGETQYF
CDR3nt: TGCAGTGCTCTGGACTATGGAGAGACCCAGTACTTC

d_gene: .
abundance: many
j_gene: TRBJ1-1
v_gene: TRBV30
CDR3aa: CAWSAGGPEAFF
CDR3nt: TGTGCCTGGAGTGCGGGGGGCCCTGAAGCTTTCTTT

d_gene: TRBD2
abundance: few
j_gene: TRBJ2-1
v_gene: TRBV12-3/TRBV12-4
CDR3aa: CASSGLAGGHEQFF
CDR3nt: TGTGCCAGCAGTGGACTAGCGGGAGGTCATGAGCAGTTCTTC

d_gene: TRBD2
abundance: many
j_gene: TRBJ2-7
v_gene: TRBV7-9
CDR3aa: CASRAQTGTSGITFSYEQYF
CDR3nt: TGTGCCAGCAGGGCCCAAACCGGGACTAGCGGGATCACTTTCTCCTACGAGCAGTACTTC

d_gene: TRBD1
abundance: .
j_gene: TRBJ2-2
v_gene: TRBV28
CDR3aa: CASSPTGELSGELFF
CDR3nt: TGTGCCAGCAGTCCCACAGGGGAACTTAGCGGGGAGCTGTTTTTT

d_gene: .
abundance: many
j_gene: TRBJ2-7
v_gene: TRBV6-1
CDR3aa: CASSSAGYEQYF
CDR3nt: TGTGCCAGCAGCTCAGCTGGTTACGAGCAGTACTTC

d_gene: .
abundance: many
j_gene: TRBJ2-7
v_gene: TRBV28
CDR3aa: CASSFGQGLYEQYF
CDR3nt: TGTGCCAGCAGTTTCGGTCAGGGACTCTACGAGCAGTACTTC

d_gene: TRBD1
abundance: few
j_gene: TRBJ2-5
v_gene: TRBV28
CDR3aa: CASNTAGTGGSGYF
CDR3nt: TGTGCCAGCAACACCGCCGGGACAGGGGGTAGTGGGTACTTC

d_gene: .
abundance: many
j_gene: TRBJ2-7
v_gene: TRBV28
CDR3aa: CASSLGGTSYEQYF
CDR3nt: TGTGCCAGCAGTTTGGGCGGTACCTCCTACGAGCAGTACTTC

d_gene: TRBD2
abundance: few
j_gene: TRBJ2-1
v_gene: TRBV27
CDR3aa: CASSFSGRGYNEQFF
CDR3nt: TGTGCCAGCAGTTTTAGTGGGAGGGGTTACAATGAGCAGTTCTTC

d_gene: .
abundance: many
j_gene: TRBJ1-1
v_gene: TRBV12-3/TRBV12-4
CDR3aa: CASSSRQQNTEAFF
CDR3nt: TGTGCCAGCAGTTCACGACAGCAGAACACTGAAGCTTTCTTT

d_gene: .
abundance: .
j_gene: TRBJ2-1
v_gene: TRBV11-2
CDR3aa: CASSFRTDEQFF
CDR3nt: TGTGCCAGCAGCTTCCGGACGGACGAGCAGTTCTTC

d_gene: .
abundance: .
j_gene: TRBJ2-3
v_gene: TRBV20-1
CDR3aa: CSAPQGGVTDTQYF
CDR3nt: TGCAGTGCTCCGCAGGGTGGGGTCACAGATACGCAGTATTTT

d_gene: .
abundance: once
j_gene: TRBJ1-5
v_gene: TRBV27
CDR3aa: CASSTGSYNQPQHF
CDR3nt: TGTGCCAGCAGTACCGGCAGTTACAATCAGCCCCAGCATTTT

d_gene: .
abundance: many
j_gene: TRBJ1-5
v_gene: TRBV30
CDR3aa: CAWSGTRQPQHF
CDR3nt: TGTGCCTGGAGTGGCACCCGCCAGCCCCAGCATTTT

d_gene: TRBD2
abundance: many
j_gene: TRBJ2-5
v_gene: TRBV28
CDR3aa: CASSLFRLAPGETQYF
CDR3nt: TGTGCCAGCAGTTTATTCCGACTAGCGCCGGGGGAGACCCAGTACTTC

d_gene: TRBD1
abundance: many
j_gene: TRBJ2-5
v_gene: TRBV7-9
CDR3aa: CASSSSIRDRQETQYF
CDR3nt: TGTGCCAGCAGCTCATCAATCCGGGACAGACAAGAGACCCAGTACTTC

d_gene: TRBD2
abundance: many
j_gene: TRBJ2-1
v_gene: TRBV7-9
CDR3aa: CASSPRGSGISNEQFF
CDR3nt: TGTGCCAGCAGCCCGAGGGGTAGCGGGATCTCCAATGAGCAGTTCTTC

d_gene: .
abundance: many
j_gene: TRBJ2-3
v_gene: TRBV11-1
CDR3aa: CASSPGEGTDTQYF
CDR3nt: TGTGCCAGCAGCCCAGGGGAGGGTACAGATACGCAGTATTTT

d_gene: .
abundance: .
j_gene: TRBJ1-1
v_gene: TRBV19
CDR3aa: CASSDSLSTEAFF
CDR3nt: TGTGCCAGTAGTGACAGTTTATCGACTGAAGCTTTCTTT

d_gene: TRBD2
abundance: many
j_gene: TRBJ2-1
v_gene: TRBV30
CDR3aa: CAWSVRERERCNEQFF
CDR3nt: TGTGCCTGGAGTGTACGGGAGCGGGAGCGGTGCAATGAGCAGTTCTTC

d_gene: .
abundance: many
j_gene: TRBJ2-3
v_gene: TRBV5-1
CDR3aa: CASSPRQSTDTQYF
CDR3nt: TGCGCCAGCAGCCCCCGACAAAGCACAGATACGCAGTATTTT